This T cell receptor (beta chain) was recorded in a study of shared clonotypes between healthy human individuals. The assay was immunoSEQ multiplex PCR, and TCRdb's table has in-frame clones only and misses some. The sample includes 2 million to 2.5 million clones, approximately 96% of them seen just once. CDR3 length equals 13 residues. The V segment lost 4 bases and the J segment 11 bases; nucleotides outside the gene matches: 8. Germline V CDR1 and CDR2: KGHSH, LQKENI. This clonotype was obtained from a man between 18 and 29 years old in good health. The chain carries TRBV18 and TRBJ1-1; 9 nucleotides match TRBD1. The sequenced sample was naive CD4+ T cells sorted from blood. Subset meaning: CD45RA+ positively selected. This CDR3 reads CASSQDRGGSAFF. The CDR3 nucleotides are TGTGCCAGCTCACAGGACAGGGGAGGTTCTGCTTTCTTT.